The subject of this entry is one TCR beta chain. This specimen belongs to a study of blood T cell repertoires in COVID-19. In the authors' workflow: The authors estimated nucleated cell counts from reference gene primer amplification. Generated by immunoSEQ multiplex PCR, the TCRdb table keeps only in-frame clones and is missing some. V, J and clone size derive from that table, while D and trimming were established from the DNA sequence. This table holds 100,000 to 150,000 clones, about 70% found once. Germline V gives CDR1 MNHEY, CDR2 SVGAGI. V lost 0 bases and J lost 7; bases outside the gene matches: 8. This CDR3 is 16 amino acids long.

The TCR was taken from a woman between 70 and 85 years old with acute or convalescent COVID-19. V and J are TRBV6-5 and TRBJ1-2; 10 positions agree with TRBD1. Material for sequencing was peripheral blood. DNA of the CDR3: TGTGCCAGCAGTTACTCGAGATCCGGGACAGGGGTTGGCTACACCTTC. This gives the protein CASSYSRSGTGVGYTF.